This passage covers 3 T cell receptor beta chains from one sample sequenced in a study of cytomegalovirus exposure and HLA in healthy donors. Both 60 Vbeta primers and 13 Jbeta primers went into the PCR. Method: immunoSEQ multiplex PCR; TCRdb's copy keeps in-frame clones and lacks some. The sample includes some 200,000 clones, over 80% of them seen just once. Sequencing was done on a sample of PBMCs. Receptors originate from a boy aged 2 to 10 in good health and CMV-seronegative.

This clone occurred a few times. The chain carries TRBV6-1 and TRBJ1-2; no clear D gene. Germline V gene sequence: CDR1 MNHNS, CDR2 SASEGT. The CDR3 runs to 14 residues. The V end was cut by 8 bases, the J end by 6 bases, with 19 bases between. CDR3 sequence (DNA): TGTGCCAGCGGAGTAGAGACCGACGCGGATGGCTACACCTTC. It translates to CASGVETDADGYTF.

V and J are TRBV30 and TRBJ1-1, with D hard to call. Trimming pared 8 bases from V and 0 bases from J, leaving 16 bases between. This CDR3 has 14 residues. Germline CDR1 GTSNPN, CDR2 SVGIG (reference sequence). CDR3 region: CARGTGILNTEAFF. CDR3 in DNA: TGTGCCCGGGGAACCGGAATTCTGAACACTGAAGCTTTCTTT.

This sequence joins TRBV28 and TRBJ1-1; 8 positions agree with TRBD1. J gave up 4 bases and V 8 bases, and 3 bases lay outside the gene matches. The length of the CDR3 is 12 residues. Germline V gene lookup returns CDR1 MDHEN and CDR2 SYDVKM. The CDR3 DNA sequence: TGTGCCAGCGACGGGACAGGCACTGAAGCTTTCTTT. It codes for CASDGTGTEAFF.